The rows below give T cell receptor beta chains drawn from one sample of a study of blood T cell repertoires in COVID-19. Generated by immunoSEQ multiplex PCR, the TCRdb table keeps only in-frame clones and is missing some. In the table there are about 170,000 clones, about 80% of which are singletons. Sequences were obtained from PBMCs or T cells enriched from blood (not recorded which). Every receptor here comes from a woman aged 65 to 85 in a cohort exposed to, infected with or recovered from COVID-19 (not recorded which). Each CDR3 is given with its conserved first and last residue. Fields, in order: V gene, D gene, J gene, clone size, CDR3 protein, CDR3 DNA. A D gene is named only where the DNA matches it firmly. Clone sizes are given selectively: once, few, many, or a class where the clone is expanded.

TRBV3-1/TRBV3-2	-	TRBJ2-7	-	CASSQGGLPRYEQYF	TGTGCCAGCAGCCAAGGGGGCCTTCCTAGGTACGAGCAGTACTTC
TRBV19	-	TRBJ2-2	-	CASSTRGGGTGELFF	TGTGCCAGTAGTACCCGCGGGGGCGGCACCGGGGAGCTGTTTTTT
TRBV19	TRBD2	TRBJ2-3	-	CASSTPLAGAADTQYF	TGTGCCAGTAGTACCCCACTAGCGGGAGCGGCAGATACGCAGTATTTT
TRBV7-9	-	TRBJ2-7	-	CASSLTPYEQYF	TGTGCCAGCAGCTTAACTCCCTACGAGCAGTACTTC
TRBV6-1	TRBD2	TRBJ2-1	-	CASSDRGRVGNEQFF	TGTGCCAGCAGTGACCGCGGGAGGGTAGGAAATGAGCAGTTCTTC
TRBV5-1	TRBD1	TRBJ2-7	-	CASSTGQGAYEQYF	TGCGCCAGCAGCACAGGACAGGGCGCCTACGAGCAGTACTTC
TRBV28	-	TRBJ1-5	-	CASTTHPQQPQHF	TGTGCCAGCACAACCCACCCCCAGCAGCCCCAGCATTTT
TRBV6-5	TRBD1	TRBJ1-4	-	CASSLTGIGEKLFF	TGTGCCAGCAGCCTGACAGGGATCGGTGAAAAACTGTTTTTT
TRBV4-1	-	TRBJ2-5	-	CASSPDSYQETQYF	TGCGCCAGCAGCCCGGACAGCTACCAAGAGACCCAGTACTTC
TRBV18	TRBD1	TRBJ1-5	-	CASSPGTGDSNQPQHF	TGTGCCAGCTCACCCGGGACAGGTGATAGCAATCAGCCCCAGCATTTT
TRBV10-3	-	TRBJ2-2	-	CAISESNGIAGELFF	TGTGCCATCAGTGAGTCAAACGGGATTGCCGGGGAGCTGTTTTTT
TRBV18	TRBD1	TRBJ1-2	-	CASSRGQIYGYTF	TGTGCCAGCTCTAGGGGACAGATATATGGCTACACCTTC
TRBV27	-	TRBJ2-3	-	CASNSQGTDTQYF	TGTGCCAGCAACTCACAGGGCACAGATACGCAGTATTTT
TRBV30	TRBD1	TRBJ1-2	-	CAWSIRTGGNYTF	TGTGCCTGGAGTATTAGGACAGGGGGTAACTACACCTTC
TRBV7-9	-	TRBJ1-4	once	CASSPIEREKLFF	TGTGCCAGCAGCCCCATCGAGAGGGAAAAACTGTTTTTT
TRBV4-2	-	TRBJ2-1	-	CASSLQYLDNNEQFF	TGTGCCAGCAGCCTACAGTACCTGGACAACAATGAGCAGTTCTTC
TRBV28	TRBD2	TRBJ2-1	-	CASSLRFRGAAGDNEQFF	TGTGCCAGCAGTTTGCGGTTCCGCGGGGCCGCGGGGGACAATGAGCAGTTCTTC
TRBV6-5	TRBD1	TRBJ2-2	-	CASRSGQLNTGELFF	TGTGCCAGCAGATCGGGACAGCTCAACACCGGGGAGCTGTTTTTT
TRBV6-2/TRBV6-3	TRBD1	TRBJ1-2	-	CASSYGTVRVKAGYTF	TGTGCCAGCAGTTACGGGACAGTCCGGGTAAAAGCTGGCTACACCTTC
TRBV29-1	-	TRBJ2-1	-	CSGFSPFSSYNEQFF	TGCAGCGGTTTTAGCCCCTTCAGCTCCTACAATGAGCAGTTCTTC
TRBV21-1	-	TRBJ2-3	-	CASSKEGQGSTDTQYF	TGTGCCAGCAGCAAAGAAGGCCAGGGGAGCACAGATACGCAGTATTTT
TRBV18	TRBD1	TRBJ1-6	few	CASSPLASLQGGNSPLHF	TGTGCCAGCTCACCACTCGCTTCGCTACAGGGGGGGAATTCACCCCTCCACTTT
TRBV4-3	-	TRBJ1-5	-	CASSHAGIDQPQHF	TGCGCCAGCAGCCACGCAGGGATCGATCAGCCCCAGCATTTT
TRBV6-5	-	TRBJ1-3	few	CASRVRHAEGNTIYF	TGTGCCAGCCGAGTGAGGCACGCAGAAGGAAACACCATATATTTT
TRBV9	TRBD1	TRBJ1-1	-	CASSVGQGGPEAFF	TGTGCCAGCAGCGTCGGACAGGGAGGGCCTGAAGCTTTCTTT
TRBV3-1/TRBV3-2	TRBD1	TRBJ1-4	-	CASSQRGTGYEKLFF	TGTGCCAGCAGCCAACGCGGGACAGGCTATGAAAAACTGTTTTTT
TRBV19	TRBD1	TRBJ2-7	-	CASSKMGRQGHEQYF	TGTGCCAGTAGTAAGATGGGCAGACAGGGTCACGAGCAGTACTTC
TRBV9	-	TRBJ1-4	-	CASSVTATNEKLFF	TGTGCCAGCAGCGTGACAGCAACTAATGAAAAACTGTTTTTT
TRBV7-9	TRBD1	TRBJ2-7	-	CASSTGDRGQEQYF	TGTGCCAGCAGCACAGGGGACAGGGGGCAGGAGCAGTACTTC
TRBV5-5	-	TRBJ1-3	-	CASSRGSGNTIYF	TGTGCCAGCAGCCGGGGCTCTGGAAACACCATATATTTT
TRBV7-6	TRBD1	TRBJ2-2	-	CASSLNRGHTGELFF	TGTGCCAGCAGCTTGAACAGGGGGCATACCGGGGAGCTGTTTTTT
TRBV11-3	TRBD2	TRBJ2-5	few	CASSFTPGLAGGIDQETQYF	TGTGCCAGCAGCTTTACACCGGGACTAGCGGGGGGGATCGATCAAGAGACCCAGTACTTC
TRBV2	-	TRBJ1-5	-	CASSDYRVNQPQHF	TGTGCCAGCAGTGACTACAGGGTGAATCAGCCCCAGCATTTT
TRBV7-9	-	TRBJ1-1	-	CASSSPGTSLNTEAFF	TGTGCCAGCAGCTCCCCCGGGACATCCCTGAACACTGAAGCTTTCTTT
TRBV6-5	TRBD1	TRBJ2-7	-	CASTRDRSLSYEQYF	TGTGCCAGCACCCGGGACAGATCGCTCTCCTACGAGCAGTACTTC
TRBV18	TRBD2	TRBJ2-3	-	CASSPGSGRAIDTQYF	TGTGCCAGCTCACCCGGTAGCGGGAGGGCCATAGATACGCAGTATTTT
TRBV18	TRBD2	TRBJ2-7	once	CASSPHGQGGSYEQYF	TGTGCCAGCTCACCCCATGGGCAGGGAGGGTCCTACGAGCAGTACTTC